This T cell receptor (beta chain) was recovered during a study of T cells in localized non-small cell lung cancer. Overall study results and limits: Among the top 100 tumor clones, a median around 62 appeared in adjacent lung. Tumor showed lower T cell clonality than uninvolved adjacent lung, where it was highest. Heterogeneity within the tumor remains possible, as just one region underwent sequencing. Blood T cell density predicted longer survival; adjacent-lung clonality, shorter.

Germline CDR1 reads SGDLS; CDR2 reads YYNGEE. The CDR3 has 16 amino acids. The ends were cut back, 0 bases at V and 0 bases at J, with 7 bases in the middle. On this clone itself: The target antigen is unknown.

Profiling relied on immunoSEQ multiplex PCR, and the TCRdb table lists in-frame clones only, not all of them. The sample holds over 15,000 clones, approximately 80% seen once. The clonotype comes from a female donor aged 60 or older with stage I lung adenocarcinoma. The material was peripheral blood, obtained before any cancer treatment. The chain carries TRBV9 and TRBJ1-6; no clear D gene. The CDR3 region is CASSVAGSSYNSPLHF. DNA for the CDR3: TGTGCCAGCAGCGTAGCCGGAAGCTCCTATAATTCACCCCTCCACTTT.